The entry that follows covers one T cell receptor (beta chain) sequence. The sample belongs to a study of Ad26.COV2.S vaccination and SARS-CoV-2 variants. Method: immunoSEQ multiplex PCR; TCRdb's copy keeps in-frame clones and lacks some. The repertoire holds under 550,000 clones, with 88% as singletons. Treatment denoted: roughly 19 received Ad26.COV2.S at low or high dose, single or two shots; 5 received placebo; per-sample allocation not given. The samples were gathered on day 63 after the first injection of vaccine or placebo. The sequence was collected from a person aged 18 to 65 who received the Ad26.COV2.S COVID-19 vaccine or a placebo. The sample in question was peripheral blood, obtained in a trial of Ad26.COV2.S vaccine versus placebo.

CDR3 sequence: CASSSGPYEQYF. Here the CDR3 DNA reads TGTGCCAGCAGCTCGGGGCCCTACGAGCAGTACTTC. The chain carries TRBV5-5 and TRBJ2-7; D may match TRBD1 or TRBD2 (5 bases each). Germline V gives CDR1 SGHKS, CDR2 YYEKEE (reference sequence). The V and J ends lost 3 bases and 2 bases respectively, with 6 bases between them. The CDR3 is 12 amino acids.